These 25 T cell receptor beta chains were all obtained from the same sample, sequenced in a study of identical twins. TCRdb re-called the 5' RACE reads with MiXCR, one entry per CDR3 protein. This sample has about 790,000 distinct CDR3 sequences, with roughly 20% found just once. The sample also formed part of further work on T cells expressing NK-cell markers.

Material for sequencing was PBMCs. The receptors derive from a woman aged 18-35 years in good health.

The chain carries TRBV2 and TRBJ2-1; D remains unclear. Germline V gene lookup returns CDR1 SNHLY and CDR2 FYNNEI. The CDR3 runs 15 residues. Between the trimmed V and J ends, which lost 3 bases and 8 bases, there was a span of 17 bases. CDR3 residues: CASSDGIRRIHEQFF. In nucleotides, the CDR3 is TGTGCCAGCAGTGATGGTATCCGGAGAATCCATGAGCAGTTCTTC.

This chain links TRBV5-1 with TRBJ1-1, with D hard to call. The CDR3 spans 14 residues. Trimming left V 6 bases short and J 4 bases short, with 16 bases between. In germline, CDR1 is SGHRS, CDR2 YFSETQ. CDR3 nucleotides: TGCGCCAGCACCCCGGCGGGAGGTGGCACTGAAGCTTTCTTT. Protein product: CASTPAGGGTEAFF.

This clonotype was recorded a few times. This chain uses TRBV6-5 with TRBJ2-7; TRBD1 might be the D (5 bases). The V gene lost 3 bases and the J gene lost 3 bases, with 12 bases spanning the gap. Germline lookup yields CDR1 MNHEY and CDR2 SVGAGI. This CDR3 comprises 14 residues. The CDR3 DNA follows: TGTGCCAGCAGTTATTATGGGCAGGGCTACGAGCAGTACTTC. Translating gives CASSYYGQGYEQYF.

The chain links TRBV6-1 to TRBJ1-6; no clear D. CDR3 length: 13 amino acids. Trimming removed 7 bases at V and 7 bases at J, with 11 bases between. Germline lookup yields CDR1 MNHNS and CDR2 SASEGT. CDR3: CASNDNGNSPLHF. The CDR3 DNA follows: TGTGCCAGCAACGATAATGGAAATTCACCCCTCCACTTT.

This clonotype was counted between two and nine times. The CDR3 spells CAISESAGTANYGYTF. In DNA form, the CDR3 reads TGTGCCATCAGTGAGTCGGCCGGGACAGCTAACTATGGCTACACCTTC. This chain joins TRBV10-3 and TRBJ1-2, with TRBD1 matching 7 bases. CDR1 is ENHRY, CDR2 SYGVKD, per germline. The CDR3 runs 16 residues. With 0 bases clipped from V and 0 bases from J, the junction kept 4 bases outside the gene matches.

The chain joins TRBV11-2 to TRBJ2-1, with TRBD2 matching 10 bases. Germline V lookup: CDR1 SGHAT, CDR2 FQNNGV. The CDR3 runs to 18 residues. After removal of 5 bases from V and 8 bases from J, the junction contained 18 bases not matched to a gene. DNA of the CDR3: TGTGCCAGCAGCGTACGATCCCGGACTAGCGGTTTACAATATGAGCAGTTCTTC. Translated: CASSVRSRTSGLQYEQFF.

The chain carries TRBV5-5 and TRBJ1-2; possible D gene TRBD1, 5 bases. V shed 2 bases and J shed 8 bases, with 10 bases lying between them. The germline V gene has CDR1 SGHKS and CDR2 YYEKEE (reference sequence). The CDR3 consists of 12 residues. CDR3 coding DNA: TGTGCCAGCAGCTTCTTCAGGGAGGGCTACACCTTC. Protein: CASSFFREGYTF.

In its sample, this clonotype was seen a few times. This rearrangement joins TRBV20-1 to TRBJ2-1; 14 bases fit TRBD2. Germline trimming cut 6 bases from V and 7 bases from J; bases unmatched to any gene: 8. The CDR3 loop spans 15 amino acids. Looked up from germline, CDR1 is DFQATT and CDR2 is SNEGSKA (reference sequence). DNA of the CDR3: TGCAGTGCCAGCGGGGGACTAGCGGGAGTTAATGAGCAGTTCTTC. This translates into CSASGGLAGVNEQFF.

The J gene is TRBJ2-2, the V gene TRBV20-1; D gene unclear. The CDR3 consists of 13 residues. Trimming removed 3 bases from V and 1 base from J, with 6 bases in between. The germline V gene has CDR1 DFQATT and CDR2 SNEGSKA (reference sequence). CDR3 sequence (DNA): TGCAGTGCTAGTTCTGGGAACACCGGGGAGCTGTTTTTT. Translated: CSASSGNTGELFF.

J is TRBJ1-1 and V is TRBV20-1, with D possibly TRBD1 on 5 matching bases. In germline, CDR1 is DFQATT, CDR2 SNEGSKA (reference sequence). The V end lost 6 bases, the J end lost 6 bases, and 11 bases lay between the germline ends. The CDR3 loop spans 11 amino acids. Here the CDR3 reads CSADGGAEAFF. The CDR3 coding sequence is TGCAGTGCAGATGGGGGGGCTGAAGCTTTCTTT.

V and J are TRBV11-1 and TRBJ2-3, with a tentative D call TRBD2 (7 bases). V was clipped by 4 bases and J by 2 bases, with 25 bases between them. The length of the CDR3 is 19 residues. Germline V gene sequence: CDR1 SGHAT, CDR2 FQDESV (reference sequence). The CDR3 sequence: CASSSGRLAEGGNTDTQYF. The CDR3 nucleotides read TGTGCCAGCAGCTCCGGTCGGCTAGCGGAGGGGGGGAACACAGATACGCAGTATTTT.

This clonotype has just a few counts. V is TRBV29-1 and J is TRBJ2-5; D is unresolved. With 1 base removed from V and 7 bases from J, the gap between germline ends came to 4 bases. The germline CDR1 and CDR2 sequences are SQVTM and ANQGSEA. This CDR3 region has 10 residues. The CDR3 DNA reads TGCAGCGTTGAAGGGAGGACCCAGTACTTC. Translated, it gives CSVEGRTQYF.

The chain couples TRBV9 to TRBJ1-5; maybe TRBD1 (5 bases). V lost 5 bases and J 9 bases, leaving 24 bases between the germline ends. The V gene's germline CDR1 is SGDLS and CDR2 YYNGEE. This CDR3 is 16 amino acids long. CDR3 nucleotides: TGTGCCAGCAGTCCTGAGCCGGGACTTTGGGGATCGCCCCAGCATTTT. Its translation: CASSPEPGLWGSPQHF.

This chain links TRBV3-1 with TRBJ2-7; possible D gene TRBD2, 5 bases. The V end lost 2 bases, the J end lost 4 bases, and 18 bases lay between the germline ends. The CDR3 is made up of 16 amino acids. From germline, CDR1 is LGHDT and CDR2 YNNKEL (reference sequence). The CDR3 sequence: CASSQITTGIPYEQYF. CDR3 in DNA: TGTGCCAGCAGCCAAATCACAACGGGGATTCCTTACGAGCAGTACTTC.

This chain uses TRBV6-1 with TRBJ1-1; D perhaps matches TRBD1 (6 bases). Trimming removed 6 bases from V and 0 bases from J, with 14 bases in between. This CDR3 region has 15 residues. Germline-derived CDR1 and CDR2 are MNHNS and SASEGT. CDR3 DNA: TGTGCCAGCAGCCCAAGACAGGCATTGAACACTGAAGCTTTCTTT. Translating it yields CASSPRQALNTEAFF.

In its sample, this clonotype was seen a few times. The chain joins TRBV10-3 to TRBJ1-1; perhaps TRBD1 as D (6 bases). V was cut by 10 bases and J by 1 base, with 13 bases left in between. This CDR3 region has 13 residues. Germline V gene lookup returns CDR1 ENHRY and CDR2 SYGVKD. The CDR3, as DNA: TGTGCCACCGTACAGGGATCGAACACTGAAGCTTTCTTT. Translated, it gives CATVQGSNTEAFF.

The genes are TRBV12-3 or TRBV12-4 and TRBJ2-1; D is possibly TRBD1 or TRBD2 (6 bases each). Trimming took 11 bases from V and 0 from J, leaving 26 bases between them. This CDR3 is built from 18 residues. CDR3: CACTIKLRGVYSYNEQFF. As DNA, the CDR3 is TGTGCCTGCACCATTAAACTGAGGGGGGTCTACTCCTACAATGAGCAGTTCTTC.

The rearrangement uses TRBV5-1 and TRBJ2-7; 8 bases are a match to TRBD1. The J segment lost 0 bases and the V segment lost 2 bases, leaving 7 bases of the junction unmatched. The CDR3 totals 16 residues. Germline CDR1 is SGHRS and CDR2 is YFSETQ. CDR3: CASSFTTGTGSYEQYF. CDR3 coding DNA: TGCGCCAGCAGCTTCACTACCGGGACAGGCTCCTACGAGCAGTACTTC.

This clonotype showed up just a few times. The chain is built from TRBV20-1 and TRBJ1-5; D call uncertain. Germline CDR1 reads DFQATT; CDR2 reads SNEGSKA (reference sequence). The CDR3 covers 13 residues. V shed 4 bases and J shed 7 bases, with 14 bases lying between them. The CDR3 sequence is CSANNEGGQPQHF. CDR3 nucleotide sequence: TGCAGTGCTAATAACGAGGGAGGACAGCCCCAGCATTTT.

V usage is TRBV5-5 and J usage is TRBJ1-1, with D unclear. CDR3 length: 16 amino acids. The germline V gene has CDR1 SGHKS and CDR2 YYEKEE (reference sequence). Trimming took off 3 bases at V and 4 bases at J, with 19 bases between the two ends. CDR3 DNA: TGTGCCAGCAGCTCCCGGACGTCAAGTGGTGGCACTGAAGCTTTCTTT. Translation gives CASSSRTSSGGTEAFF.

In DNA form, the CDR3 reads TGCAGTGCTACCTCCCTCTGGGAGTCCTACAATGAGCAGTTCTTC. Translation: CSATSLWESYNEQFF. The V gene is TRBV20-1, the J gene TRBJ2-1; D is perhaps TRBD2 (5 bases). V was cut by 4 bases and J by 1 base, with 14 bases left in between. Germline CDR1 DFQATT, CDR2 SNEGSKA (reference sequence). CDR3 length: 15 amino acids.

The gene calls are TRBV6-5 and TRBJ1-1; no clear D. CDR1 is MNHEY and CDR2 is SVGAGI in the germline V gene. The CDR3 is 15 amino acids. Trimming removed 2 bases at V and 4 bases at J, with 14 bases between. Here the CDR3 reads CASSYDWQASTEAFF. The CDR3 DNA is TGTGCCAGCAGTTACGACTGGCAGGCCTCCACTGAAGCTTTCTTT.

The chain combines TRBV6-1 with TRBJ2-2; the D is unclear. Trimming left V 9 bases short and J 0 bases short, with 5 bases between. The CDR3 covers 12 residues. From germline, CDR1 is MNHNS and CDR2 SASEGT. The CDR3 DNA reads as TGTGCCAGAACAACGAACACCGGGGAGCTGTTTTTT. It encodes CARTTNTGELFF.

Here the CDR3 reads CASSLMGTGTSGDGYTF. CDR3 coding DNA: TGCGCCAGCAGCTTGATGGGGACAGGGACGTCGGGTGATGGCTACACCTTC. V and J are TRBV5-1 and TRBJ1-2, with 9 nucleotides matching TRBD1. Germline CDR1 SGHRS, CDR2 YFSETQ. The CDR3 is 17 residues long. V shed 1 base, J shed 6 bases, and the junction held 13 bases outside the gene matches.

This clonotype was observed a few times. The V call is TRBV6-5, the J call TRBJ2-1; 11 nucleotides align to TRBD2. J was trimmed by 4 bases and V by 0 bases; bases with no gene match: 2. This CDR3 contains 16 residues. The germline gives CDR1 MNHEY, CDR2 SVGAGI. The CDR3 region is CASSYSASGRYNEQFF. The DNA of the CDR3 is TGTGCCAGCAGTTACTCGGCTAGCGGGAGGTACAATGAGCAGTTCTTC.